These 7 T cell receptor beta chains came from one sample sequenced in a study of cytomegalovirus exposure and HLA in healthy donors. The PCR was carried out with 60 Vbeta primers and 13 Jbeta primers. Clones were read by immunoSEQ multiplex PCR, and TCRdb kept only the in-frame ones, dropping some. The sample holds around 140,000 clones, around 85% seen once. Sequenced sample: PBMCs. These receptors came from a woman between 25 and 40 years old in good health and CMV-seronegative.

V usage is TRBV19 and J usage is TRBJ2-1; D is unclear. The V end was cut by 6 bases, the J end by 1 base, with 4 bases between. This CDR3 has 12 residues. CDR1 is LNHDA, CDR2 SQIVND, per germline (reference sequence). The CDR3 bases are TGTGCCAGTAGACAGTCCTACAATGAGCAGTTCTTC. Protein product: CASRQSYNEQFF.

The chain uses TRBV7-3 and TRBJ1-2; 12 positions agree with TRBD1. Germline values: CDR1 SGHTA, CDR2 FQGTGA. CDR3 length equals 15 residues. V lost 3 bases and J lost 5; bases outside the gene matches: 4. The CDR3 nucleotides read TGTGCCAGCAGCTTGGGGACAGGGGGCCAGTATGGCTACACCTTC. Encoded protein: CASSLGTGGQYGYTF.

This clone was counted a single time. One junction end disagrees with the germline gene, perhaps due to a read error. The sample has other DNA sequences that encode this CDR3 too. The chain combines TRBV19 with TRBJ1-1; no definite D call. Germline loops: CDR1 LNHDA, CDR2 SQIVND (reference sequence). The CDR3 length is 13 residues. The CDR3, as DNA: TGTGCCAGTAGTCTACTGACACCCACTGAGGCTTTCTTT. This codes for CASSLLTPTEAFF.

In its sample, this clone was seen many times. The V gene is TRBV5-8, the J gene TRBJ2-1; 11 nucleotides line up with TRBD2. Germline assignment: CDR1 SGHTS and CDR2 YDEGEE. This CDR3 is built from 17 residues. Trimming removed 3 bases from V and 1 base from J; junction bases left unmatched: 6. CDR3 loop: CASSSERLAGSYNEQFF. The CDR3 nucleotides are TGTGCCAGCAGCTCCGAACGACTAGCGGGGTCCTACAATGAGCAGTTCTTC.

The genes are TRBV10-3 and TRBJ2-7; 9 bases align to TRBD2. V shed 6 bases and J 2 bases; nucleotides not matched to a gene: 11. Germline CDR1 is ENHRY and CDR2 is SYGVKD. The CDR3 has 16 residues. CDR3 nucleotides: TGTGCCATCAGAGACCCAGGACTAGCGCGAACCTACGAGCAGTACTTC. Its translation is CAIRDPGLARTYEQYF.

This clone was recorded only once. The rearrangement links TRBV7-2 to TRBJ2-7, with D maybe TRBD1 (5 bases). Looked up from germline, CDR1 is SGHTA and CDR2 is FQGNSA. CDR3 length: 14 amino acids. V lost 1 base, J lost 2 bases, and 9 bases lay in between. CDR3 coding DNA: TGTGCCAGCAGCTTAGTGACAGATACCTACGAGCAGTACTTC. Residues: CASSLVTDTYEQYF.

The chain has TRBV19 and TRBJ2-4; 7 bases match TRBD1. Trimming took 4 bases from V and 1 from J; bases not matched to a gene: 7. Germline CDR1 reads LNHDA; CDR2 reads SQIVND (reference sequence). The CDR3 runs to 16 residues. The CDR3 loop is CASSRQGRGAKNIQYF. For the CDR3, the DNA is TGTGCCAGTAGTAGACAGGGTAGAGGGGCCAAAAACATTCAGTACTTC.